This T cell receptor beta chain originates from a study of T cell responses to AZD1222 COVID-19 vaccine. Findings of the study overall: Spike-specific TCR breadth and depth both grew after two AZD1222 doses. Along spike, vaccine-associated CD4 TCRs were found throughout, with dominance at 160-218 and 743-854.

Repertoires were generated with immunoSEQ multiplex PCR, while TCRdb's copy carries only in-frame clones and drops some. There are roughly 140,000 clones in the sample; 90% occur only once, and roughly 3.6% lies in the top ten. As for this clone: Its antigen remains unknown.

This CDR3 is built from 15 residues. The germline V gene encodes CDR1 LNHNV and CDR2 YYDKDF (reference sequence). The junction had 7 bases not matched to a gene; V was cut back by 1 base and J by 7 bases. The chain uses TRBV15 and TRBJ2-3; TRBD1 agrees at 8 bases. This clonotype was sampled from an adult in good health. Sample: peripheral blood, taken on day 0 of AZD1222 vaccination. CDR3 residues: CATSRGGQGVHTQYF. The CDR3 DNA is TGTGCCACCAGCAGAGGTGGACAGGGCGTACATACGCAGTATTTT.